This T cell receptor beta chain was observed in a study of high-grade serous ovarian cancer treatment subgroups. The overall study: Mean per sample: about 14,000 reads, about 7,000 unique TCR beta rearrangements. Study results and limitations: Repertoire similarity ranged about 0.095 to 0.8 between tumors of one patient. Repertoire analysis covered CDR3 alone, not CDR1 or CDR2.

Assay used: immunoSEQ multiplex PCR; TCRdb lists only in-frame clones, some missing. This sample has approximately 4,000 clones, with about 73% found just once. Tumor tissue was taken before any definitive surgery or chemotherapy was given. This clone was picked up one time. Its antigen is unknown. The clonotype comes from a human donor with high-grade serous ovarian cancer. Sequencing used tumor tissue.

The CDR3 DNA reads as TGTGCCAGCAGCTTGGCTTTGGGGGCCCAGTACTTC. Its protein product is CASSLALGAQYF. The chain uses TRBV5-5 and TRBJ2-5; D might be TRBD1 or TRBD2, each matching 5 bases. The germline V and J ends were trimmed by 0 bases and 9 bases, with 9 bases remaining between them. The CDR3 totals 12 residues. Germline lookup yields CDR1 SGHKS and CDR2 YYEKEE (reference sequence).